This is a list of T cell receptor beta chains from one sample in a study of blood T cell repertoires in COVID-19. Only in-frame clones appear in the TCRdb table, and some are missing; sequencing was by immunoSEQ multiplex PCR. The repertoire holds 350,000 to 550,000 clones, with approximately 90% as singletons. Material for sequencing was peripheral blood. These receptors all stem from a woman aged 30 to 39 with acute or convalescent COVID-19. Each CDR3 is given with its conserved first and last residue. D genes are given only for firm matches. Part of the rows lack a size; the others show once, few, many or a class for expanded clones.

d_gene	j_gene	abundance	v_gene	CDR3aa	CDR3nt
TRBD2	TRBJ2-5	NA	TRBV30	CAWTISTGGNPGETQYF	TGTGCCTGGACCATTTCTACGGGGGGGAACCCCGGGGAGACCCAGTACTTC
NA	TRBJ1-4	NA	TRBV2	CASSAQGETNEKLFF	TGTGCCAGCAGTGCGCAGGGTGAAACTAATGAAAAACTGTTTTTT
NA	TRBJ2-7	NA	TRBV14	CASSQGGEQYF	TGTGCCAGCAGCCAGGGGGGCGAGCAGTACTTC
TRBD2	TRBJ2-7	NA	TRBV11-2	CASKETRGGQYYEQYF	TGTGCCAGCAAAGAAACGCGGGGGGGACAGTACTACGAGCAGTACTTC
NA	TRBJ1-3	NA	TRBV25-1	CASSEQGRSGNTIYF	TGTGCCAGCAGTGAACAGGGCCGCTCTGGAAACACCATATATTTT
NA	TRBJ2-1	NA	TRBV4-1	CASSQSLTHDEQFF	TGCGCCAGCAGCCAAAGCCTGACTCACGATGAGCAGTTCTTC
NA	TRBJ2-7	NA	TRBV9	CASSVGVTGDYEQYF	TGTGCCAGCAGCGTAGGGGTGACGGGGGACTACGAGCAGTACTTC
NA	TRBJ1-3	NA	TRBV3-1/TRBV3-2	CASSQEARNSGNTIYF	TGTGCCAGCAGCCAAGAAGCACGAAACTCTGGAAACACCATATATTTT
NA	TRBJ2-3	NA	TRBV6-2/TRBV6-3	CASSYSGVTTDTQYF	TGTGCCAGCAGTTATTCGGGGGTAACGACAGATACGCAGTATTTT
TRBD2	TRBJ2-3	NA	TRBV9	CASSPGLAYDTQYF	TGTGCCAGCAGCCCAGGACTAGCCTACGATACGCAGTATTTT
TRBD1	TRBJ2-1	once	TRBV15	CATSEGQGVSEREQFF	TGTGCCACCAGCGAGGGACAGGGTGTTTCGGAGCGTGAGCAGTTCTTC
TRBD1	TRBJ1-6	NA	TRBV28	CASSSRTGLARNSPLHF	TGTGCCAGCAGTTCGAGGACAGGGTTGGCCCGAAATTCACCCCTCCACTTT
NA	TRBJ2-7	NA	TRBV6-5	CASKRGGQGIYEQYF	TGTGCCAGCAAACGGGGGGGACAGGGAATCTACGAGCAGTACTTC
TRBD1	TRBJ2-7	NA	TRBV7-2	CASSVKQGFGYEQYF	TGTGCCAGCAGCGTTAAACAGGGGTTCGGCTACGAGCAGTACTTC
TRBD1	TRBJ1-3	NA	TRBV28	CASRTGGSISGNTIYF	TGTGCCAGCAGGACAGGGGGCAGCATCTCTGGAAACACCATATATTTT
TRBD1	TRBJ1-4	NA	TRBV19	CASSKGQGDGEKLFF	TGTGCCAGTAGTAAAGGCCAGGGGGATGGAGAAAAACTGTTTTTT
NA	TRBJ2-5	NA	TRBV10-2	CASSSVASGQETQYF	TGCGCCAGCAGTTCAGTTGCGTCAGGACAAGAGACCCAGTACTTC
NA	TRBJ1-4	NA	TRBV4-2	CASSHSTGQQEKLFF	TGTGCCAGCAGCCACAGTACAGGGCAGCAAGAAAAACTGTTTTTT
NA	TRBJ1-5	NA	TRBV30	CAWSDIQGRPPGFGQPQHF	TGTGCCTGGAGCGATATACAGGGCAGACCCCCCGGCTTCGGTCAGCCCCAGCATTTT
NA	TRBJ2-7	NA	TRBV9	CASSVGAETSEQYF	TGTGCCAGCAGCGTTGGAGCAGAAACCTCCGAGCAGTACTTC
NA	TRBJ1-5	few	TRBV23-1	CASSPPGGGNQPQHF	TGCGCCAGCAGTCCCCCTGGGGGCGGCAATCAGCCCCAGCATTTT
NA	TRBJ1-6	few	TRBV5-1	CASSPDIINSPLHF	TGCGCCAGCAGCCCGGACATAATCAATTCACCCCTCCACTTT
TRBD1	TRBJ2-5	NA	TRBV5-4	CASSLGQGRETQYF	TGTGCCAGCAGCCTGGGACAGGGGAGGGAGACCCAGTACTTC
NA	TRBJ2-6	NA	TRBV5-1	CASSHGGLSGANVLTF	TGCGCCAGCAGCCATGGAGGGTTATCTGGGGCCAACGTCCTGACTTTC
TRBD2	TRBJ2-1	NA	TRBV5-1	CASSLPAGDYNEQFF	TGCGCCAGCAGCTTGCCCGCGGGGGACTACAATGAGCAGTTCTTC
TRBD1	TRBJ1-1	NA	TRBV2	CASTPATGGDTEAFF	TGTGCCAGCACCCCCGCAACAGGGGGTGACACTGAAGCTTTCTTT
NA	TRBJ1-1	NA	TRBV6-1	CASSEYLGRGAFF	TGTGCCAGCAGTGAATACCTCGGCCGGGGGGCTTTCTTT
TRBD1	TRBJ2-5	NA	TRBV11-2	CASSLAPTGFETQYF	TGTGCCAGCAGCTTAGCCCCGACAGGGTTCGAGACCCAGTACTTC
TRBD1	TRBJ1-2	NA	TRBV29-1	CSVEDTGQGEDGYTF	TGCAGCGTTGAGGACACAGGACAGGGGGAGGATGGCTACACCTTC
TRBD2	TRBJ2-2	NA	TRBV2	CASSEARRTSGGTGELFF	TGTGCCAGCAGTGAAGCGCGACGGACTAGCGGGGGGACCGGGGAGCTGTTTTTT
NA	TRBJ1-2	NA	TRBV2	CASTGGGNYGYTF	TGTGCCAGCACTGGAGGCGGAAACTATGGCTACACCTTC
TRBD2	TRBJ2-7	NA	TRBV27	CASSPSGGLSYEQYF	TGTGCCAGCAGTCCTAGCGGGGGCCTCTCCTACGAGCAGTACTTC
NA	TRBJ2-7	once	TRBV27	CASSFLGREQYF	TGTGCCAGCAGTTTTCTGGGCCGCGAGCAGTACTTC
TRBD1	TRBJ1-5	NA	TRBV9	CASSVEDRVGPQHF	TGTGCCAGCAGCGTAGAGGACAGGGTGGGGCCCCAGCATTTT
TRBD1	TRBJ2-7	NA	TRBV10-3	CAISESYGTGTIHEQYF	TGTGCCATCAGTGAGTCCTACGGGACAGGGACCATCCACGAGCAGTACTTC
NA	TRBJ1-1	few	TRBV9	CASSSNVEPREGNTEAFF	TGTGCCAGCAGCTCCAACGTAGAGCCCCGGGAGGGTAACACTGAAGCTTTCTTT
TRBD1	TRBJ1-1	NA	TRBV19	CASLPGQGAYTEAFF	TGTGCCAGTTTACCGGGACAGGGGGCTTACACTGAAGCTTTCTTT